This entry lists 13 T cell receptor beta chains sequenced from one sample in a study of CD8 T cells in Susac syndrome. Random hexamers primed reverse transcription of roughly 0.5 to 1 ug RNA. TCRdb independently ran MiXCR on the immunoSEQ multiplex PCR reads; one entry per CDR3 protein. The table has roughly 150,000 distinct CDR3 sequences, 85% to 95% seen once; the top ten hold about 0.16%. Sequences were obtained from CD4+ T cells from PBMCs. The receptors here all came from a human donor with Susac syndrome.

This rearrangement joins TRBV5-6 to TRBJ2-5; 11 nucleotides line up with TRBD2. V lost 0 bases, J lost 7 bases, and 8 bases stayed unmatched. In germline, CDR1 is SGHDT, CDR2 YYEEEE. The length of the CDR3 is 16 residues. CDR3 sequence (DNA): TGTGCCAGCAGCTTGGAGGTAGCGGGGGGGCCCGGGACCCAGTACTTC. This codes for CASSLEVAGGPGTQYF.

The V gene is TRBV29-1, the J gene TRBJ2-5; the match to TRBD1 covers 9 bases. The CDR3 runs 12 residues. Per germline, CDR1 SQVTM and CDR2 ANQGSEA. With 6 bases clipped from V and 4 bases from J, the junction kept 3 bases outside the gene matches. Here the CDR3 DNA reads TGCAGCGTAGGGACAGGGACAGAGACCCAGTACTTC. Translating gives CSVGTGTETQYF. Together with reference TRBV29-1 and TRBJ2-5, the CDR3 gives the full variable domain: SAVISQKPSRDICQRGTSLTIQCQVDSQVTMMFWYRQQPGQSLTLIATANQGSEATYESGFVIDKFPISRPNLTFSTLTVSNMSPEDSSIYLCSVGTGTETQYFGPGTRLLVL.

The count of this clonotype is one. The chain recombines TRBV5-4 with TRBJ1-2, with a weak D call TRBD1 (6 bases). The CDR3 contains 14 residues. The V end lost 7 bases, the J end lost 5 bases, and 18 bases lay between the germline ends. The germline gives CDR1 SGHNT, CDR2 YYREEE (reference sequence). This chain's CDR3 is CASRTGSLLYGYTF. Here the CDR3 DNA reads TGTGCCAGCCGAACAGGGTCACTACTATATGGCTACACCTTC.

The genes are TRBV15 and TRBJ1-2; TRBD1 might be the D (5 bases). Between the trimmed V and J ends, which lost 5 bases and 4 bases, there was a span of 17 bases. Per the germline V gene, CDR1 is LNHNV and CDR2 is YYDKDF (reference sequence). The CDR3 totals 15 residues. DNA for the CDR3: TGTGCCACCAGCGGACCATTCGGGACCGTCTATGGCTACACCTTC. This encodes CATSGPFGTVYGYTF.

The rearrangement joins TRBV7-3 to TRBJ2-3; 7 bases are shared with TRBD1. Looked up from germline, CDR1 is SGHTA and CDR2 is FQGTGA. This CDR3 has 14 amino acids. The V gene end was trimmed by 5 bases and the J gene end by 4 bases; junction bases not matched to a gene: 6. The CDR3 loop reads CASSPGQAPDTQYF. CDR3 bases: TGTGCCAGCAGCCCAGGACAGGCCCCAGATACGCAGTATTTT.

The chain recombines TRBV20-1 with TRBJ2-1; 8 nucleotides align to TRBD2. The CDR3 consists of 14 residues. J was trimmed by 3 bases and V by 4 bases; bases with no gene match: 5. Germline CDR1 DFQATT, CDR2 SNEGSKA (reference sequence). The chain's CDR3 is CSATPGGVYNEQFF. The CDR3 DNA reads as TGCAGTGCTACCCCGGGGGGGGTCTACAATGAGCAGTTCTTC.

The V call is TRBV29-1, the J call TRBJ2-1, with 12 positions matching TRBD2. Germline CDR1 and CDR2: SQVTM and ANQGSEA. Unmatched junction bases numbered 5, after V lost 4 bases and J lost 10 bases. This CDR3 region has 13 residues. CDR3: CSVASGGAGEQFF. The CDR3 DNA reads TGCAGCGTTGCTAGCGGGGGGGCCGGGGAGCAGTTCTTC.

V and J are TRBV7-9 and TRBJ2-4, with 9 bases that match TRBD1. V shed 5 bases, J shed 0 bases, and the junction held 11 bases outside the gene matches. The germline CDR1 and CDR2 sequences are SEHNR and FQNEAQ (reference sequence). The CDR3 loop spans 18 amino acids. CDR3: CASSPAFGTGIAKNIQYF. The CDR3 DNA is TGTGCCAGCAGCCCAGCCTTCGGGACAGGGATAGCCAAAAACATTCAGTACTTC.

The chain joins TRBV7-7 to TRBJ1-1, with D unclear. V lost 0 bases and J lost 3, with 5 bases in between. Germline V gene lookup returns CDR1 SSHAT and CDR2 FNYEAQ (reference sequence). The length of the CDR3 is 13 residues. CDR3 nucleotides: TGTGCCAGCAGCTTAGCCCGGCACACTGAAGCTTTCTTT. The encoded protein is CASSLARHTEAFF.

The CDR3 loop is CASSDWGTYNEQFF. Here the CDR3 DNA reads TGTGCCAGCAGTGATTGGGGGACCTACAATGAGCAGTTCTTC. V is TRBV2 and J is TRBJ2-1; D tentatively fits TRBD1 or TRBD2 (5 bases each). The ends were cut back, 3 bases at V and 2 bases at J, with 8 bases in the middle. The germline V gene has CDR1 SNHLY and CDR2 FYNNEI. The CDR3 totals 14 residues.

The genes are TRBV11-1 and TRBJ2-5; TRBD1 might be the D (7 bases). Trimming left V 1 base short and J 1 base short, with 16 bases between. Germline CDR1 reads SGHAT; CDR2 reads FQDESV (reference sequence). The CDR3 contains 17 residues. Here the CDR3 DNA reads TGTGCCAGCAGCTTAGGCCGCGGGACAGATGGCCAAGAGACCCAGTACTTC. Amino acid sequence: CASSLGRGTDGQETQYF.

The rearrangement joins TRBV20-1 to TRBJ2-1; the D is unclear. Germline V lookup: CDR1 DFQATT, CDR2 SNEGSKA (reference sequence). The V end was cut by 0 bases, the J end by 1 base, with 7 bases between. The CDR3 is 14 amino acids. The CDR3 protein is CSAREKGSYNEQFF. The CDR3 DNA is TGCAGTGCTAGAGAAAAGGGTTCCTACAATGAGCAGTTCTTC.

The chain uses TRBV5-1 and TRBJ2-7, with unresolved D. CDR1 and CDR2 from the germline V gene are SGHRS and YFSETQ. Trimming removed 2 bases from V and 5 bases from J, with 8 bases in between. The CDR3 runs 12 residues. The CDR3 reads CASSFGSNEQYF. The CDR3 DNA is TGCGCCAGCAGCTTTGGATCGAACGAGCAGTACTTC.